This TCR beta chain was sequenced during a study of CD8+ T cells in alopecia areata. The authors extracted RNA and reverse transcribed it into cDNA as the sequencing template. Libraries were prepared by immunoSEQ multiplex PCR; TCRdb keeps only in-frame clonotypes and omits some of them. In the table there are about 150,000 clones, roughly two thirds of which are singletons. Indicated treatment: oral pan-JAK inhibitor, 5-10 mg twice daily. The sample consisted of CD4+ T cells sorted from blood, taken at week 4, from a patient treated with tofacitinib. This TCR came from a human donor with alopecia areata.

The CDR3 region is CASSRNRDTIYF. The CDR3 DNA follows: TGTGCCAGCAGCCGGAACCGAGACACCATATATTTT. The rearrangement uses TRBV7-9 and TRBJ1-3; no clear D gene. The CDR3 contains 12 residues. Trimming pared 5 bases from V and 8 bases from J, leaving 10 bases between. Germline V gives CDR1 SEHNR, CDR2 FQNEAQ (reference sequence).